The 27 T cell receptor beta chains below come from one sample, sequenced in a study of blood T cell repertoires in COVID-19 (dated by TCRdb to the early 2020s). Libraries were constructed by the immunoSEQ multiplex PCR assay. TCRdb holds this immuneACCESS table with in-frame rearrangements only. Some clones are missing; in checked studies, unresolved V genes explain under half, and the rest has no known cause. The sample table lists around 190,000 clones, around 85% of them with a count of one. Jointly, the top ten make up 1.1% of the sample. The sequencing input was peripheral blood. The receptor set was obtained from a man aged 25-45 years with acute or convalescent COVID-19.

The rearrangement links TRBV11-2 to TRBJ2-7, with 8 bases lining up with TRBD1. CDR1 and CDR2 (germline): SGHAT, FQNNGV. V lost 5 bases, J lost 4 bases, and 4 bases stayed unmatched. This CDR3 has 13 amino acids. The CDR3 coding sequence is TGTGCCAGCAGCCGGGGACAGGTGTACGAGCAGTACTTC. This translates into CASSRGQVYEQYF.

The CDR3 protein is CAPEKDTYADTQYF. DNA for the CDR3: TGTGCCCCTGAGAAGGACACGTACGCAGATACGCAGTATTTT. The rearrangement links TRBV6-5 to TRBJ2-3; a weak D match, TRBD1 (5 bases). CDR1 is MNHEY, CDR2 SVGAGI, per germline. Trimming cost V 11 bases and J 4 bases, with 19 bases left between them. There are 14 residues in the CDR3.

CDR3 loop: CASSPTGGHRGGYTF. In DNA form, the CDR3 reads TGTGCCAGCAGCCCGACAGGGGGGCACAGAGGGGGCTACACCTTC. The chain joins TRBV7-2 to TRBJ1-2, with 9 bases that match TRBD1. The CDR3 consists of 15 residues. CDR1 is SGHTA and CDR2 is FQGNSA in the germline V gene. The ends lost 5 bases at V and 8 bases at J; junction bases unmatched: 12.

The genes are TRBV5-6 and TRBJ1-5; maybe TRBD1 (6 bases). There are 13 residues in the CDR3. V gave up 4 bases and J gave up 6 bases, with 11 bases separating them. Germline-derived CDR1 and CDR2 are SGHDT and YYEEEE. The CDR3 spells CASSPGGRQPQHF. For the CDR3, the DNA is TGTGCCAGCAGCCCGGGGGGGCGTCAGCCCCAGCATTTT.

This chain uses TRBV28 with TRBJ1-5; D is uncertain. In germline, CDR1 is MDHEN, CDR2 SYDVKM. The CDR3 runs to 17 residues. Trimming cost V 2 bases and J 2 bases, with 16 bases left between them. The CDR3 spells CASSLRRTSGRNQPQHF. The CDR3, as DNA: TGTGCCAGCAGTTTAAGGCGGACTTCGGGCCGCAATCAGCCCCAGCATTTT.

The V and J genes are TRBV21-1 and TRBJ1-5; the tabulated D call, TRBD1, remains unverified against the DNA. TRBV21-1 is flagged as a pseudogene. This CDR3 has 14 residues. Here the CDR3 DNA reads TGTGCCAGCAGCAATTGGCAGGGGCATCAGCCCCAGCATTTT. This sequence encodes CASSNWQGHQPQHF.

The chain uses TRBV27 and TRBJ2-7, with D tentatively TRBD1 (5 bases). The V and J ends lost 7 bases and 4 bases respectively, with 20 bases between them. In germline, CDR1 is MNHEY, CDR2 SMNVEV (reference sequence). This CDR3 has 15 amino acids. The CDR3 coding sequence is TGTGCCAGCATGAGCCAGGGCGGTATTATGTACGAGCAGTACTTC. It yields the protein CASMSQGGIMYEQYF.

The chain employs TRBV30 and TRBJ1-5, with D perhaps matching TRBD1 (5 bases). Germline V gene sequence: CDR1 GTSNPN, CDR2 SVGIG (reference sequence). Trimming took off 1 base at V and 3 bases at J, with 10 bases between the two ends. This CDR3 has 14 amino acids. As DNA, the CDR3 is TGTGCCTGGAGTGAGGGGTCCCACAATCAGCCCCAGCATTTT. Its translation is CAWSEGSHNQPQHF.

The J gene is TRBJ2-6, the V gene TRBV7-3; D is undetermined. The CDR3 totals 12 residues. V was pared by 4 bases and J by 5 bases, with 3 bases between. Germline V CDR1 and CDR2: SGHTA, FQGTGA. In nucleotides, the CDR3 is TGTGCCAGCAGCTCCTGGGCCAACGTCCTGACTTTC. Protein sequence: CASSSWANVLTF.

CDR3 nucleotide sequence: TGTGCCAGCAGCCAAGCTAGCGGGGGGGCGCGGACCCAGTACTTC. Amino acid sequence: CASSQASGGARTQYF. J is TRBJ2-5 and V is TRBV3-1 (or the pseudogene TRBV3-2); 12 bases fit TRBD2. After removal of 1 base from V and 7 bases from J, the junction contained 4 bases not matched to a gene. Germline V gene data show CDR1 as LGHDT and CDR2 as YNNKEL (reference sequence). The CDR3 consists of 15 residues.

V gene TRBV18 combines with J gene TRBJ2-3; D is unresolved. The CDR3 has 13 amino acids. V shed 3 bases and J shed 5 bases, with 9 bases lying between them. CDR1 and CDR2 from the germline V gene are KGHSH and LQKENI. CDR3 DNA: TGTGCCAGCTCACCCTCTCGGGTAGATACGCAGTATTTT. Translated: CASSPSRVDTQYF. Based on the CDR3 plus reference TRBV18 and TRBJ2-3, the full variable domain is NAGVMQNPRHLVRRRGQEARLRCSPMKGHSHVYWYRQLPEEGLKFMVYLQKENIIDESGMPKERFSAEFPKEGPSILRIQQVVRGDSAAYFCASSPSRVDTQYFGPGTRLTVL.

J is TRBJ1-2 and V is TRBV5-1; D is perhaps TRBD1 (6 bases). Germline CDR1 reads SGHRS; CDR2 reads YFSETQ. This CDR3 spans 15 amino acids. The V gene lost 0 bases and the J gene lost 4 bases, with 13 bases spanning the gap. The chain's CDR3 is CASSLARGATYGYTF. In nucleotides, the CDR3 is TGCGCCAGCAGCTTGGCGCGGGGGGCGACCTATGGCTACACCTTC.

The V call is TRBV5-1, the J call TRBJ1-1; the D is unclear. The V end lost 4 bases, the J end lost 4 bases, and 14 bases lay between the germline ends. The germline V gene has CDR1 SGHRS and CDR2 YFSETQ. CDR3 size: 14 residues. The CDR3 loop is CASSLPSGGTEAFF. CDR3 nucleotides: TGCGCCAGCAGCCTCCCATCAGGAGGCACTGAAGCTTTCTTT.

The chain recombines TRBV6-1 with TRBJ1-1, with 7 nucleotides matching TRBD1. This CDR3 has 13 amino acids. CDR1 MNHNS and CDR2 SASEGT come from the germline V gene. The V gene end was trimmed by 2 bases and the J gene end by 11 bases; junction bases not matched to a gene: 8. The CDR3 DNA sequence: TGTGCCAGCAGTGAAACCCACGACAGGGCGGCTTTCTTT. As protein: CASSETHDRAAFF.

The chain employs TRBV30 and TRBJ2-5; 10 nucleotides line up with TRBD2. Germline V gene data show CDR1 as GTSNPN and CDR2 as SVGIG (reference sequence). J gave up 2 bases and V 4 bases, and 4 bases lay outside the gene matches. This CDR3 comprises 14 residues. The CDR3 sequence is CAWTSGSGQETQYF. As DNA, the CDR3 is TGTGCCTGGACTAGCGGGAGTGGTCAAGAGACCCAGTACTTC.

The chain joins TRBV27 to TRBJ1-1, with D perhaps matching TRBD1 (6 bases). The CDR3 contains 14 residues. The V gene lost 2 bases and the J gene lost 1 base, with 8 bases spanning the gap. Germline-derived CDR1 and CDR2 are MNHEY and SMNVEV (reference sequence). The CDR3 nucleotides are TGTGCCAGCAGTTTAAAAGGGGGGAACACTGAAGCTTTCTTT. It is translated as CASSLKGGNTEAFF.

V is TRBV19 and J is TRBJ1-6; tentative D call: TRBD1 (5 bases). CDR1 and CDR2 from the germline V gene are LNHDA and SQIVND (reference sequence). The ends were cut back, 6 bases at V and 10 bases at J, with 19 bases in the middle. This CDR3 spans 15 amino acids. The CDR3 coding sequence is TGTGCCAGTAGAGCCCAGGGCGCAGACATCTCACCCCTCCACTTT. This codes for CASRAQGADISPLHF.

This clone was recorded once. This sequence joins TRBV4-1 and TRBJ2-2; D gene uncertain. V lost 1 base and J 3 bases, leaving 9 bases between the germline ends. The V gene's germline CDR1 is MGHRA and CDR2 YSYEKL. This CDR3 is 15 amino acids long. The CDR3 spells CASSQVSTYTGELFF. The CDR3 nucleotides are TGCGCCAGCAGCCAAGTTTCTACTTACACCGGGGAGCTGTTTTTT.

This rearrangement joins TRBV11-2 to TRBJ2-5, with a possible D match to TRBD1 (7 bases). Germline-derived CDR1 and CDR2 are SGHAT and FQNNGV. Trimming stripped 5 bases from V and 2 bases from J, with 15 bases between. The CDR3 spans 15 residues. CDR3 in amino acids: CASSHTTGRQETQYF. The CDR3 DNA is TGTGCCAGCAGCCACACGACAGGGAGGCAAGAGACCCAGTACTTC. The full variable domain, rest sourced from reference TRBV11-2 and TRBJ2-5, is EAGVAQSPRYKIIEKRQSVAFWCNPISGHATLYWYQQILGQGPKLLIQFQNNGVVDDSQLPKDRFSAERLKGVDSTLKIQPAKLEDSAVYLCASSHTTGRQETQYFGPGTRLLVL.

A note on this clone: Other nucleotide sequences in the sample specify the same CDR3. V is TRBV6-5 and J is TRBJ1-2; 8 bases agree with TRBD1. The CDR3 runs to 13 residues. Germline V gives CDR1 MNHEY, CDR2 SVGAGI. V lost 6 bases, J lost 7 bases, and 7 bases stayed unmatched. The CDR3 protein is CASRQQGAGGYTF. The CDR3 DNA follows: TGTGCCAGCAGACAGCAGGGGGCCGGTGGCTACACCTTC.

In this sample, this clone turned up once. The CDR3 here is CASSQSVYNEQFF. The CDR3, as DNA: TGTGCCAGCAGCCAATCTGTCTACAATGAGCAGTTCTTC. The genes are TRBV4-2 and TRBJ2-1; D gene unclear. Germline V lookup: CDR1 LGHNA, CDR2 YNFKEQ. The CDR3 totals 13 residues. Trimming shortened V by 2 bases and J by 3 bases, and 5 bases separated the two germline ends.

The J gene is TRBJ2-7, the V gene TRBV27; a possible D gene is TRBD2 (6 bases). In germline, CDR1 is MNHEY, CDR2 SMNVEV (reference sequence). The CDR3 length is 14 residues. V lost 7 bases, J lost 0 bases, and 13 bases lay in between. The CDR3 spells CASKRGDLSYEQYF. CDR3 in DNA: TGTGCCAGCAAGCGCGGGGATCTCTCCTACGAGCAGTACTTC.

CDR3 amino acids: CASSLAQWGTVNEKLFF. DNA of the CDR3: TGCGCCAGCAGCTTGGCCCAATGGGGGACAGTTAATGAAAAACTGTTTTTT. The chain couples TRBV5-1 to TRBJ1-4; 7 bases align to TRBD1. This CDR3 contains 17 residues. The ends lost 0 bases at V and 4 bases at J; junction bases unmatched: 9. Germline CDR1 and CDR2: SGHRS and YFSETQ.

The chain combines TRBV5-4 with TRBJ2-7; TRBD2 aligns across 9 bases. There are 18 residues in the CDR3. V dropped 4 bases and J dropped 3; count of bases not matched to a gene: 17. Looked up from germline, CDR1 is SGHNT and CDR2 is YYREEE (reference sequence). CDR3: CASSRQAIAGALHYEQYF. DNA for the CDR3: TGTGCCAGCAGCAGACAGGCGATAGCGGGAGCCCTTCACTACGAGCAGTACTTC.

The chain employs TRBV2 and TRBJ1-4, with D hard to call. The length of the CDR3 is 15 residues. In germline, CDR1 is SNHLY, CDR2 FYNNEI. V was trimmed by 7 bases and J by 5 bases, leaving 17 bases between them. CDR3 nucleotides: TGTGCCAGCAACCCTTATACAGCTTCCAATGAAAAACTGTTTTTT. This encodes CASNPYTASNEKLFF.

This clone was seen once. The chain's CDR3 is CASSPAGLYGYTF. The CDR3 DNA is TGCGCCAGCAGCCCTGCGGGATTGTATGGCTACACCTTC. The chain combines TRBV5-1 with TRBJ1-2; the D is unclear. Germline V CDR1 and CDR2: SGHRS, YFSETQ. This CDR3 spans 13 amino acids. V was pared by 4 bases and J by 5 bases, with 12 bases between.

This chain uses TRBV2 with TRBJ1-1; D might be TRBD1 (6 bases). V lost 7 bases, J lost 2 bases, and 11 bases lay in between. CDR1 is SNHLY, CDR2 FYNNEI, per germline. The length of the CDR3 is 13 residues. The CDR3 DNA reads TGTGCCAGCACCGACAGGCTCAACACTGAAGCTTTCTTT. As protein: CASTDRLNTEAFF. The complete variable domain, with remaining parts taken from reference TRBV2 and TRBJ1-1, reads EPEVTQTPSHQVTQMGQEVILRCVPISNHLYFYWYRQILGQKVEFLVSFYNNEISEKSEIFDDQFSVERPDGSNFTLKIRSTKLEDSAMYFCASTDRLNTEAFFGQGTRLTVV.